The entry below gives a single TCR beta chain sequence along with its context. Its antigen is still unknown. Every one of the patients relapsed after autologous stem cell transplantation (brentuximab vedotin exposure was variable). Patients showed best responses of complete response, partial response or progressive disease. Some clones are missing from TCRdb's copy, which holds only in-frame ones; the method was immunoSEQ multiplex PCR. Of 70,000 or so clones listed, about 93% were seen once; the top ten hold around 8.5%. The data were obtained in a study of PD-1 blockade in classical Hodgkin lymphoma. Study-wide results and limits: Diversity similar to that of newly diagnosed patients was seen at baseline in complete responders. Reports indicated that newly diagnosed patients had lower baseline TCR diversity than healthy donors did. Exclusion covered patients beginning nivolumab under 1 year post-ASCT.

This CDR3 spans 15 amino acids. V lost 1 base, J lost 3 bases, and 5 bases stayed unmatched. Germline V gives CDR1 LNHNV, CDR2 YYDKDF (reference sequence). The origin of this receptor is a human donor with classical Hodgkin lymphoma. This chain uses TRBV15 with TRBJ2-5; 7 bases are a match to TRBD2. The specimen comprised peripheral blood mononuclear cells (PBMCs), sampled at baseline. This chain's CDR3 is CATSRVGLGKETQYF. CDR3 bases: TGTGCCACCAGCAGAGTTGGACTAGGAAAAGAGACCCAGTACTTC.